A single TCR beta chain is shown here with its context. Residents of about 25 US areas, aged roughly 18 to 95 years, made up the participants. Cohorts were based on clinical histories the participants reported. This CDR3 region has 12 residues. Per the germline V gene, CDR1 is LGHNT and CDR2 is FRNRAP. V lost 1 base and J lost 4, with 4 bases in between. Some clones are missing from TCRdb's copy, which holds only in-frame ones; the method was immunoSEQ multiplex PCR. Here the sample spans roughly 140,000 clones, 84% being singletons. These data come from a study of blood T cell repertoires in COVID-19. Study details: All recovered Cohort 3 donors got two negative PCRs, got clearance, or saw symptom resolution.

Input material: PBMCs or T cells enriched from blood (not recorded which). This chain uses TRBV12-5 with TRBJ1-1, with no clear D. This clonotype was sampled from a man in his forties or fifties in a cohort exposed to, infected with or recovered from COVID-19 (not recorded which). DNA of the CDR3: TGTGCTAGTGGTTTGGGGAGCACTGAAGCTTTCTTT. Translation gives CASGLGSTEAFF.